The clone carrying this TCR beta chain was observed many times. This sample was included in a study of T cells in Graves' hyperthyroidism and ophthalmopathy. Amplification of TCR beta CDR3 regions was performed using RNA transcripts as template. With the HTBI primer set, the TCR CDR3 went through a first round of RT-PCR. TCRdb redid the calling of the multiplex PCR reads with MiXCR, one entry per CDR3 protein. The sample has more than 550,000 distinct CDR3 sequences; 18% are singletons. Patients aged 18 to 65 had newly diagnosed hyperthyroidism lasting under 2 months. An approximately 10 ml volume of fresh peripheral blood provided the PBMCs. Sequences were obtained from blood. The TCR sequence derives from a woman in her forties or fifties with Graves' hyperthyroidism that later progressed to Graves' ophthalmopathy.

CDR3 region: CASSLTWGVNNSPLHF. The CDR3 coding sequence is TGTGCCAGCAGCCTGACTTGGGGCGTAAATAATTCACCCCTCCACTTT. The gene calls are TRBV9 and TRBJ1-6; D might be TRBD1 (5 bases). CDR1 SGDLS and CDR2 YYNGEE come from the germline V gene. V dropped 4 bases and J dropped 5 bases, with 16 bases sitting between them. The CDR3 extends over 16 amino acids.